In its sample, the clone carrying this T cell receptor (beta chain) was seen many times. No antigen is known for it. The data were taken from a study of human T cells and chemical hapten exposure. Study-wide points: The number of TCRs above 1 in 1000 frequency did not change after DPC sensitization. Expanded TCR counts at PT1 went up together with patch test score, a positive correlation.

Time point defined: pre-sensitization, week 0. Treatment: therapeutic diphenylcyclopropenone sensitization with weekly scalp DPC. The authors' total RNA extraction used unfractionated whole blood. The CDR3 is 15 residues long. The V segment lost 0 bases and the J segment 6 bases; nucleotides outside the gene matches: 8. The V gene's germline CDR1 is SGHRS and CDR2 YFSETQ. TCRdb recomputed calls from the RACE reads with MiXCR, one row per CDR3 protein. The table records tens of thousands of distinct CDR3 sequences, 10% of them present only once. This TCR was sampled from a man aged 45-60 years with alopecia areata. Some clones in this sample may be carry-over from other donors' samples. The source was whole blood, collected in connection with sensitization to the hapten diphenylcyclopropenone (DPC). The genes are TRBV5-1 and TRBJ2-5; 7 bases are a match to TRBD1. CDR3 bases: TGCGCCAGCAGCTTGGAGACAGGGAACAAGAAGACCCAGTACTTC. Translated: CASSLETGNKKTQYF.